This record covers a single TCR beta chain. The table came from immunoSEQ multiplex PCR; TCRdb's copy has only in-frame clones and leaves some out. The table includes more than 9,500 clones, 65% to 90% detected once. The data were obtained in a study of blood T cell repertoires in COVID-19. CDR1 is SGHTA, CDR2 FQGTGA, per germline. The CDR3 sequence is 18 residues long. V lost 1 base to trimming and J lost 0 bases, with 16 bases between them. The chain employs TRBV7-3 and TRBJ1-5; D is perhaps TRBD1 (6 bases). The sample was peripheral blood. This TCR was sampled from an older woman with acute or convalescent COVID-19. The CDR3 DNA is TGTGCCAGCAGCTTAAAGGGGGACAAGACCAGTAGCAATCAGCCCCAGCATTTT. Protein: CASSLKGDKTSSNQPQHF.